This paragraph reports one TCR beta chain. Its antigen is undetermined. CDR1 SNHLY and CDR2 FYNNEI come from the germline V gene. Trimming removed 8 bases at V and 1 base at J, with 8 bases between. This CDR3 has 12 residues. This specimen belongs to a study of T cell responses to AZD1222 COVID-19 vaccine. Study observations and caveats: Spike-specific TCR breadth and depth rose after two AZD1222 doses. Possibly, clonal diversity was underestimated; donors were largely white British and included more females. AZD1222 recipients seropositive at baseline numbered only 5 or 6. Nearly half of unique spike-specific TCRs reportedly avoided B.1.351 and B.1.1.7 mutated regions.

Clones were read by immunoSEQ multiplex PCR, and TCRdb kept only the in-frame ones, dropping some. Among over 60,000 clones, 80% were seen once, and the ten largest hold over 12%. Here the sequenced sample was peripheral blood, taken 28 days after the second AZD1222 dose. The rearrangement joins TRBV2 to TRBJ1-1, with D perhaps matching TRBD1 (5 bases). The TCR comes from an adult who received the AZD1222 COVID-19 vaccine. In nucleotides, the CDR3 is TGTGCCAGCGGACAAAGGAACACTGAAGCTTTCTTT. This encodes CASGQRNTEAFF.